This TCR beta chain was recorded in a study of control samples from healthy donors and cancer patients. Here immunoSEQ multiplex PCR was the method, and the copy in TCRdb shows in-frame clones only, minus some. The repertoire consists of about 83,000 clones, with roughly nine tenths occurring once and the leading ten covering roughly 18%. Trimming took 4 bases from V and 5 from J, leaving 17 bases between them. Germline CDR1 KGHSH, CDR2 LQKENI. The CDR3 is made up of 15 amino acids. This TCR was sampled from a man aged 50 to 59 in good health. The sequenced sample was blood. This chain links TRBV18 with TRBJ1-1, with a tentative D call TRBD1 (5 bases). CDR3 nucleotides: TGTGCCAGCTCACGCGACAGCAACGAACGGACTGAAGCTTTCTTT. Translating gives CASSRDSNERTEAFF. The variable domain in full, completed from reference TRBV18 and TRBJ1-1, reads NAGVMQNPRHLVRRRGQEARLRCSPMKGHSHVYWYRQLPEEGLKFMVYLQKENIIDESGMPKERFSAEFPKEGPSILRIQQVVRGDSAAYFCASSRDSNERTEAFFGQGTRLTVV.